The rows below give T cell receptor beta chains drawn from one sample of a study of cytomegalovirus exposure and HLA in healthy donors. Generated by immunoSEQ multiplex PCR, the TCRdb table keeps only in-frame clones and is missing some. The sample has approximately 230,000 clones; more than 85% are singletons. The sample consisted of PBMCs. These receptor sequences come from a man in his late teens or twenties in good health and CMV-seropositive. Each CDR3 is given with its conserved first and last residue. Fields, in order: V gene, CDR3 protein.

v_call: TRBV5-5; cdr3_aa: CASSFFATNTGELFF
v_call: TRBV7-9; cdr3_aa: CASSHWTDSPYEQYF
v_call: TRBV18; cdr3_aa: CASSAPGLVSYEQYF
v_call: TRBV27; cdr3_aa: CASRLTGSYEQYF
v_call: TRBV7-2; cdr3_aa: CASSEDRREQYF
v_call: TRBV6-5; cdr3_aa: CASSYSDRLTNNEQFF
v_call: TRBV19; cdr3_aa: CASVEPYSNQPQHF
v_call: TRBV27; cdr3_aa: CASSFSRSRGSADTQYF
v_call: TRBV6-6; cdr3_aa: CASSYGEGWYEQYF
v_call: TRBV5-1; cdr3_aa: CASSLGSEYNEQFF
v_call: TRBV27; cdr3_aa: CATQIYAGGIYEQYF
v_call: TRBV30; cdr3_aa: CAWSSAVVEAFF
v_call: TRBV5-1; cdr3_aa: CASSPSGLAGNEQFF
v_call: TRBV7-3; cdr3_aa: CASSLGASSYEQYF
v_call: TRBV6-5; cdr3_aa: CASSPMGGQGYEQYF
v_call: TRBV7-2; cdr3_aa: CASSPHRVSDGYTF
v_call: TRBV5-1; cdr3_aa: CASSLFLARDPNEQYF
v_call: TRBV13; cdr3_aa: CASSLRGAANYGYTF
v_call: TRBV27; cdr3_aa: CASSAHRGNTEAFF
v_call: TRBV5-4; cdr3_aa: CASSSGLAGAETQYF
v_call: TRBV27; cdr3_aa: CASSSYEQYF
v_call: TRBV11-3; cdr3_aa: CASSLWAADTQYF